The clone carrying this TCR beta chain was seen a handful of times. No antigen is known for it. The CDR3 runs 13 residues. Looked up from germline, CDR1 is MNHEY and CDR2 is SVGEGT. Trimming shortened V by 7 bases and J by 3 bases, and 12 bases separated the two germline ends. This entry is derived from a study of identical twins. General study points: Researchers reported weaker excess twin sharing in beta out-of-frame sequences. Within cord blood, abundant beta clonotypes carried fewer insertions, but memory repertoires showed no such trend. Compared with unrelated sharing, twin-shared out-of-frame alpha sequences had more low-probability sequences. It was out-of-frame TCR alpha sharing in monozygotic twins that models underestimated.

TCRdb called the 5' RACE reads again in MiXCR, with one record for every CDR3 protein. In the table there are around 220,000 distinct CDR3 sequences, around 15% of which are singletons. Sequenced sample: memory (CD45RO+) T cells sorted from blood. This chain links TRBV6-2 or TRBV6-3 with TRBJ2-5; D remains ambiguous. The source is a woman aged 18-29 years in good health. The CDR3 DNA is TGTGCCAGCACCTGGCTCGTAGAAGAGACCCAGTACTTC. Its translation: CASTWLVEETQYF.